The 22 T cell receptor beta chains reported below all come from one sample, sequenced in a study of early T cells in non-severe SARS-CoV-2 infection. A single record per CDR3 protein comes from TCRdb applying MiXCR to the 5' RACE reads. The repertoire holds 100,000 to 150,000 distinct CDR3 sequences, more than 13% seen once, with 21% in the top ten. Sequenced: whole blood. These receptors all stem from an adult who was a healthcare worker with PCR-confirmed SARS-CoV-2 infection or an uninfected control (not recorded which).

This clonotype appeared a few times. This rearrangement joins TRBV10-3 to TRBJ2-2, with TRBD1 as a possible D gene (5 bases). V lost 3 bases to trimming and J lost 4 bases, with 9 bases between them. In germline, CDR1 is ENHRY, CDR2 SYGVKD. The CDR3 loop spans 14 amino acids. CDR3 in DNA: TGTGCCATCAGTGACGGTGGGGCCACCGGGGAGCTGTTTTTT. Its protein is CAISDGGATGELFF.

This chain connects TRBV5-5 to TRBJ1-5; D gene unclear. The germline CDR1 and CDR2 sequences are SGHKS and YYEKEE (reference sequence). V was clipped by 4 bases and J by 1 base, with 12 bases between them. The CDR3 extends over 15 amino acids. As DNA, the CDR3 is TGTGCCAGCAGCCCACTGGGGATGAGCAATCAGCCCCAGCATTTT. This gives the protein CASSPLGMSNQPQHF.

This chain connects TRBV12-3 or TRBV12-4 to TRBJ1-4; D unclear. The ends were cut back, 1 base at V and 5 bases at J, with 11 bases in the middle. The CDR3 runs 15 residues. The CDR3 is CASSLDPATNEKLFF. The CDR3 coding sequence is TGTGCCAGCAGTTTAGACCCAGCTACAAATGAAAAACTGTTTTTT.

This clonotype has a handful of counts. J is TRBJ1-6 and V is TRBV5-1; 8 bases agree with TRBD1. CDR1 SGHRS and CDR2 YFSETQ come from the germline V gene. The CDR3 is made up of 14 amino acids. V lost 0 bases to trimming and J lost 11 bases; unmatched junction nucleotides: 4. In nucleotides, the CDR3 is TGCGCCAGCAGCTTGGAGACAGGGGTACCACCCCTCCACTTT. Translation: CASSLETGVPPLHF.

V usage is TRBV29-1 and J usage is TRBJ2-2; D ambiguous. This CDR3 spans 13 amino acids. Trimming took 4 bases from V and 0 from J, leaving 6 bases between them. The germline V gene encodes CDR1 SQVTM and CDR2 ANQGSEA. Here the CDR3 reads CSVVKANTGELFF. In nucleotides, the CDR3 is TGCAGCGTTGTGAAGGCGAACACCGGGGAGCTGTTTTTT.

In this sample, this clonotype turned up a few times. The J gene is TRBJ2-1, the V gene TRBV7-9; D is perhaps TRBD2 (6 bases). V was cut by 3 bases and J by 7 bases, with 13 bases left in between. The CDR3 sequence is 14 residues long. Germline CDR1 is SEHNR and CDR2 is FQNEAQ (reference sequence). The CDR3 bases are TGTGCCAGCAGCTTTGGGGCGCGGGGAAATGAGCAGTTCTTC. Protein product: CASSFGARGNEQFF.

This rearrangement joins TRBV7-2 to TRBJ2-3; 12 bases fit TRBD2. CDR1 is SGHTA, CDR2 FQGNSA, per germline. The CDR3 has 16 amino acids. J gave up 4 bases and V 3 bases, and 5 bases lay outside the gene matches. The CDR3 region is CASSFQGLAGADTQYF. CDR3 DNA sequence: TGTGCCAGCAGCTTCCAGGGACTAGCGGGTGCAGATACGCAGTATTTT.

This clonotype turned up a few times. The J gene is TRBJ2-7, the V gene TRBV1; no DNA check was done on the table's D call, TRBD1. TRBV1 is a listed pseudogene. CDR3 length equals 15 residues. The CDR3 is CTSSQGRTTGVKQYF. The CDR3 region has the DNA TGCACCAGCAGCCAAGGCCGGACTACAGGGGTGAAGCAGTACTTC.

The chain links TRBV6-5 to TRBJ2-5, with 11 bases matching TRBD2. The CDR3 covers 14 residues. After removal of 4 bases from V and 4 bases from J, the junction contained 2 bases not matched to a gene. From germline, CDR1 is MNHEY and CDR2 SVGAGI. CDR3 nucleotides: TGTGCCAGCAGTTTAGCGGGGGGGCGAGAGACCCAGTACTTC. Its protein product is CASSLAGGRETQYF.

The rearrangement uses TRBV7-2 and TRBJ2-2, with D hard to call. Trimming removed 5 bases from V and 6 bases from J, with 16 bases in between. The germline V gene has CDR1 SGHTA and CDR2 FQGNSA. CDR3 length: 15 residues. In nucleotides, the CDR3 is TGTGCCAGCAGCCCCCCGGCCCGGACCTCCGGGGAGCTGTTTTTT. This codes for CASSPPARTSGELFF. The full variable domain, rest sourced from reference TRBV7-2 and TRBJ2-2, is GAGVSQSPSNKVTEKGKDVELRCDPISGHTALYWYRQSLGQGLEFLIYFQGNSAPDKSGLPSDRFSAERTGGSVSTLTIQRTQQEDSAVYLCASSPPARTSGELFFGEGSRLTVL.

This rearrangement joins TRBV4-1 to TRBJ2-3, with D unresolved. The V and J ends lost 1 base and 5 bases respectively, with 7 bases between them. CDR1 and CDR2 from the germline V gene are MGHRA and YSYEKL. This CDR3 spans 13 amino acids. The CDR3 bases are TGCGCCAGCAGCCAAGTTCCGGGAGATACGCAGTATTTT. Amino acids: CASSQVPGDTQYF.

This chain connects TRBV7-8 to TRBJ2-1; D is unresolved. Trimming pared 2 bases from V and 3 bases from J, leaving 5 bases between. In germline, CDR1 is SGHVS, CDR2 FQNEAQ. This CDR3 contains 13 residues. CDR3 protein: CASSLRLYNEQFF. CDR3 sequence (DNA): TGTGCCAGCAGCTTAAGGCTCTACAATGAGCAGTTCTTC.

This sequence joins TRBV7-6 and TRBJ2-5; D gene unclear. CDR1 SGHVS and CDR2 FNYEAQ come from the germline V gene. V was trimmed by 3 bases and J by 11 bases, leaving 10 bases between them. The CDR3 sequence is 11 residues long. In nucleotides, the CDR3 is TGTGCCAGCAGCTTGGGGTTAGTTCAGTACTTC. This sequence encodes CASSLGLVQYF.

Worth noting for this clonotype: One junction end disagrees with the germline gene, perhaps due to a read error. The CDR3, as DNA: TGTGCCAGCGAGTGGGGACTCACAGATACGCAGTATTTC. Amino acid sequence: CASEWGLTDTQYF. This chain links TRBV11-1 with TRBJ2-3; the D gene is possibly TRBD2 (6 bases). The CDR3 is made up of 13 amino acids. CDR1 is SGHAT, CDR2 FQDESV, per germline (reference sequence).

This sequence joins TRBV5-1 and TRBJ2-6; D is ambiguous. Germline V gene data show CDR1 as SGHRS and CDR2 as YFSETQ. With 7 bases removed from V and 4 bases from J, the gap between germline ends came to 12 bases. The length of the CDR3 is 14 residues. The CDR3 coding sequence is TGCGCCAGCGGAATCCTGCCGGGGGCCAACGTCCTGACTTTC. Its protein product is CASGILPGANVLTF.

This clonotype showed up just a few times. The chain combines TRBV12-3 or TRBV12-4 with TRBJ2-7; 10 bases are shared with TRBD2. This CDR3 spans 18 amino acids. Trimming at V came to 0 bases and at J to 10 bases, leaving 18 bases not matched to a gene. Here the CDR3 DNA reads TGTGCCAGCAGTTTAGCTTCCTTTAGGCTAGCGGGGGACCCGGGACAGTACTTC. This sequence encodes CASSLASFRLAGDPGQYF.

This chain connects TRBV28 to TRBJ1-2; D remains unclear. The V end was cut by 5 bases, the J end by 2 bases, with 6 bases between. CDR1 and CDR2 from the germline V gene are MDHEN and SYDVKM. CDR3 length: 12 amino acids. CDR3 coding DNA: TGTGCCAGCAGTAGACTGAACTATGGCTACACCTTC. Protein product: CASSRLNYGYTF.

The chain employs TRBV5-1 and TRBJ1-5, with a weak D call TRBD1 (5 bases). CDR3 length equals 12 residues. Looked up from germline, CDR1 is SGHRS and CDR2 is YFSETQ. V lost 10 bases and J lost 5, with 13 bases in between. CDR3 in amino acids: CAAEAGDQPQHF. As DNA, the CDR3 is TGCGCCGCCGAGGCGGGGGATCAGCCCCAGCATTTT.

The V and J genes are TRBV4-2 and TRBJ1-4, with no clear D. This CDR3 is 15 amino acids long. In germline, CDR1 is LGHNA, CDR2 YNFKEQ. Trimming stripped 1 base from V and 0 bases from J, with 6 bases between. For the CDR3, the DNA is TGTGCCAGCAGCCAAGCGGCAGCAACTAATGAAAAACTGTTTTTT. It is translated as CASSQAAATNEKLFF.

This clonotype was seen a few times. The chain couples TRBV6-6 to TRBJ1-1; D is unresolved. V lost 6 bases to trimming and J lost 1 base, with 3 bases between them. The CDR3 runs to 11 residues. The germline gives CDR1 MNHNY, CDR2 SVGAGI (reference sequence). CDR3 bases: TGTGCCAGCAGAGGGAACACTGAAGCTTTCTTT. As protein: CASRGNTEAFF.

The rearrangement links TRBV2 to TRBJ2-7; a weak D match, TRBD2 (5 bases). Germline V gene data show CDR1 as SNHLY and CDR2 as FYNNEI. CDR3 length: 15 amino acids. Trimming took 6 bases from V and 3 from J, leaving 18 bases between them. CDR3 nucleotide sequence: TGTGCCAGCAGACCTAGGACCGGGAACCGCTACGAGCAGTACTTC. Translation gives CASRPRTGNRYEQYF.

The chain employs TRBV5-6 and TRBJ2-3; TRBD1 agrees at 7 bases. The CDR3 loop spans 15 amino acids. Looked up from germline, CDR1 is SGHDT and CDR2 is YYEEEE. V shed 1 base and J 4 bases; nucleotides not matched to a gene: 6. For the CDR3, the DNA is TGTGCCAGCAGCTTGAGCAGGGGGAAGGCAGATACGCAGTATTTT. Residues: CASSLSRGKADTQYF.